This T cell receptor (delta chain) was recorded in a study of gamma-delta chains in newborns, infants, children. TCRdb redid the clone calls on the reads with CATT. In the table there are 10,000 to 13,000 delta-chain clones, about 3.6% of which are singletons. This clone is deemed medium-sized (0.01 to 0.1%). The same CDR3 is also encoded by other DNA sequences in this sample. Germline V gives CDR1 GEAIGNYY, CDR2 EKD. This CDR3 contains 18 residues. Losses at the gene ends were 0 bases for V and 0 bases for J; bases not matched to a gene: 6. The receptor comes from a child who was a newborn, infant or young child, either healthy, febrile or measles-vaccinated (not recorded which). The chain couples TRDV2 to TRDJ1; 13 bases line up with TRDD3. The sequenced material came from blood. This CDR3 reads CACDTVLGDTRYTDKLIF. Written as DNA, the CDR3 is TGTGCCTGTGACACCGTACTGGGGGATACGCGGTACACCGATAAACTCATCTTT.